This T cell receptor (beta chain) is drawn from a study of T cell changes during pregnancy in multiple sclerosis. This CDR3 region has 15 residues. Losses at the gene ends were 6 bases for V and 7 bases for J; bases not matched to a gene: 8. CDR1 and CDR2 from the germline V gene are SGHTA and FQGNSA. Assay: immunoSEQ multiplex PCR; the TCRdb copy retains only in-frame clones and omits some. Among under 110,000 clones listed, about 90% were seen once. Sequencing used peripheral blood, obtained after pregnancy. V is TRBV7-2 and J is TRBJ2-2; TRBD2 matches 10 bases. This TCR was recovered from a female donor with multiple sclerosis, enrolled in a pregnancy study. CDR3 protein: CASRTSGGAGGELFF. The CDR3 DNA is TGTGCCAGCAGAACCAGCGGGGGGGCCGGCGGGGAGCTGTTTTTT.